The 25 T cell receptor beta chains presented below share a single source sample, sequenced in a study of STAT5B mutations in CD4+ large granular lymphocyte leukemia. This table comes from immunoSEQ multiplex PCR, and its TCRdb copy is limited to in-frame clones, with some not included. The sample shows about 37,000 clones, 70% to 90% of them seen only once. Sequencing was performed on CD4+ T cells from blood buffy coats. All receptors derive from a human donor in good health.

V gene TRBV19 combines with J gene TRBJ2-5, with D hard to call. The CDR3 extends over 12 amino acids. The V end lost 4 bases, the J end lost 1 base, and 4 bases lay between the germline ends. CDR1 and CDR2 from the germline V gene are LNHDA and SQIVND (reference sequence). The CDR3 loop reads CASSTLQETQYF. CDR3 sequence (DNA): TGTGCCAGTAGTACCCTCCAAGAGACCCAGTACTTC.

The chain carries TRBV10-3 and TRBJ2-1; maybe TRBD2 (6 bases). The CDR3 covers 15 residues. Trimming left V 2 bases short and J 5 bases short, with 13 bases between. In germline, CDR1 is ENHRY, CDR2 SYGVKD. The CDR3 sequence: CAISEVGLLNNEQFF. The CDR3 DNA follows: TGTGCCATCAGTGAGGTAGGACTACTGAACAATGAGCAGTTCTTC.

V and J are TRBV30 and TRBJ2-7; 12 positions agree with TRBD1. Germline V CDR1 and CDR2: GTSNPN, SVGIG (reference sequence). The CDR3 covers 17 residues. V lost 2 bases to trimming and J lost 4 bases; unmatched junction nucleotides: 12. Here the CDR3 DNA reads TGTGCCTGGAGTATCCTTCCGGGGGGACAGGGGGCTTACGAGCAGTACTTC. This gives the protein CAWSILPGGQGAYEQYF.

The V call is TRBV7-9, the J call TRBJ2-7; a possible D gene is TRBD1 (6 bases). CDR1 and CDR2 from the germline V gene are SEHNR and FQNEAQ (reference sequence). V was cut by 1 base and J by 0 bases, with 10 bases left in between. The CDR3 sequence is 15 residues long. The DNA of the CDR3 is TGTGCCAGCAGCTTAGAGAGAGGGGGCTCCTACGAGCAGTACTTC. Translated: CASSLERGGSYEQYF.

CDR3 nucleotide sequence: TGCGCCAGCAGCCAGGGGGCAGGGGCTGGGGCCAACGTCCTGACTTTC. Amino acid sequence: CASSQGAGAGANVLTF. The chain is built from TRBV4-1 and TRBJ2-6, with D tentatively TRBD1 (6 bases). The CDR3 contains 16 residues. V was cut by 3 bases and J by 2 bases, with 11 bases left in between. CDR1 and CDR2 (germline): MGHRA, YSYEKL.

The V and J genes are TRBV10-3 and TRBJ2-7; D gene ambiguous. V lost 7 bases, J lost 1 base, and 11 bases lay in between. Germline V gene lookup returns CDR1 ENHRY and CDR2 SYGVKD. This CDR3 contains 13 residues. The CDR3 reads CAIMGDQSYEQYF. CDR3 DNA: TGTGCCATCATGGGCGACCAATCCTACGAGCAGTACTTC.

The J gene is TRBJ2-2, the V gene TRBV5-1; D unclear. Germline assignment: CDR1 SGHRS and CDR2 YFSETQ. V lost 0 bases to trimming and J lost 2 bases, with 8 bases between them. The CDR3 covers 15 residues. CDR3 DNA: TGCGCCAGCAGCTTGGTGGACCAAAACACCGGGGAGCTGTTTTTT. Amino acids: CASSLVDQNTGELFF.

This chain joins TRBV5-1 and TRBJ2-1, with D perhaps TRBD1 (5 bases). This CDR3 region has 13 residues. Germline lookup yields CDR1 SGHRS and CDR2 YFSETQ. V lost 2 bases and J 6 bases, leaving 9 bases between the germline ends. In DNA, the CDR3 is TGCGCCAGCAGCTTAAACAGGTTCAATGAGCAGTTCTTC. It yields the protein CASSLNRFNEQFF.

The J gene is TRBJ2-5, the V gene TRBV27; a weak D match, TRBD1 (6 bases). Germline V CDR1 and CDR2: MNHEY, SMNVEV (reference sequence). Deletions cut 6 bases from V and 4 bases from J, with 9 bases between. The CDR3 has 12 amino acids. The CDR3 DNA follows: TGTGCCAGCAGGTCCAGGGGAGAGACCCAGTACTTC. It is translated as CASRSRGETQYF.

The gene calls are TRBV10-3 and TRBJ2-1, with TRBD2 matching 10 bases. The ends lost 4 bases at V and 5 bases at J; junction bases unmatched: 2. CDR1 and CDR2 (germline): ENHRY, SYGVKD. The CDR3 spans 14 residues. The CDR3 sequence is CAISAGTSDNEQFF. CDR3 sequence (DNA): TGTGCCATCAGTGCAGGGACTAGCGACAATGAGCAGTTCTTC.

V is TRBV9 and J is TRBJ2-1, with 13 bases aligning to TRBD2. The V and J ends lost 4 bases and 7 bases, in that order; junction bases with no gene match: 5. CDR3 length: 15 amino acids. The V gene's germline CDR1 is SGDLS and CDR2 YYNGEE. The CDR3 coding sequence is TGTGCCAGCAGCTCTTCGACTAGCGGGAGGAATGAGCAGTTCTTC. Amino acid sequence: CASSSSTSGRNEQFF.

The rearrangement uses TRBV28 and TRBJ1-2; D is ambiguous. V lost 4 bases and J lost 2, with 5 bases in between. Germline V gene sequence: CDR1 MDHEN, CDR2 SYDVKM. CDR3 length: 12 residues. The CDR3 region has the DNA TGTGCCAGCAGTTGGGAAAACTATGGCTACACCTTC. It yields the protein CASSWENYGYTF.

The V call is TRBV5-6, the J call TRBJ2-5; D gene unclear. Per germline, CDR1 SGHDT and CDR2 YYEEEE. V lost 0 bases, J lost 2 bases, and 5 bases lay in between. The CDR3 is 13 residues long. CDR3 nucleotide sequence: TGTGCCAGCAGCTTGGCAGAACAAGAGACCCAGTACTTC. It yields the protein CASSLAEQETQYF.

V is TRBV11-1 and J is TRBJ2-5; 8 bases fit TRBD2. Per germline, CDR1 SGHAT and CDR2 FQDESV (reference sequence). The CDR3 is 15 amino acids. Trimming removed 4 bases from V and 5 bases from J; junction bases left unmatched: 9. The CDR3 sequence is CASSSTPLAGETQYF. The CDR3 nucleotides read TGTGCCAGCAGCTCTACGCCCTTAGCGGGGGAGACCCAGTACTTC. Complete variable domain (other parts from reference TRBV11-1 and TRBJ2-5): EAEVAQSPRYKITEKSQAVAFWCDPISGHATLYWYRQILGQGPELLVQFQDESVVDDSQLPKDRFSAERLKGVDSTLKIQPAELGDSAMYLCASSSTPLAGETQYFGPGTRLLVL.

The rearrangement links TRBV27 to TRBJ2-1; the match to TRBD2 covers 7 bases. The CDR3 totals 15 residues. Unmatched junction bases numbered 12, after V lost 5 bases and J lost 8 bases. CDR1 is MNHEY, CDR2 SMNVEV, per germline (reference sequence). The CDR3 DNA reads TGTGCCAGCAGTGCCAGGGTTGGGGGGGTCGATGAGCAGTTCTTC. Translation gives CASSARVGGVDEQFF.

The rearrangement uses TRBV7-2 and TRBJ2-3, with D unresolved. The CDR3 is made up of 15 amino acids. V was shortened by 2 bases and J by 1 base, with 10 bases between the two germline ends. Germline assignment: CDR1 SGHTA and CDR2 FQGNSA. The CDR3 region has the DNA TGTGCCAGCAGCTTAAGGGCTTTCGGCACAGATACGCAGTATTTT. It yields the protein CASSLRAFGTDTQYF.

This clone was detected a few times. The V gene is TRBV29-1, the J gene TRBJ1-4; a weak D match, TRBD1 (5 bases). The V end lost 6 bases, the J end lost 0 bases, and 11 bases lay between the germline ends. In germline, CDR1 is SQVTM, CDR2 ANQGSEA. This CDR3 is 14 amino acids long. CDR3 sequence: CSVRDGATNEKLFF. The DNA for the CDR3 is TGCAGCGTACGGGACGGAGCAACTAATGAAAAACTGTTTTTT.

The rearrangement uses TRBV6-5 and TRBJ1-1; D gene ambiguous. CDR3 length: 15 amino acids. Trimming shortened V by 0 bases and J by 0 bases, and 8 bases separated the two germline ends. Germline CDR1 and CDR2: MNHEY and SVGAGI. The CDR3 here is CASSYSSGMNTEAFF. The CDR3 nucleotides are TGTGCCAGCAGTTACTCGTCGGGGATGAACACTGAAGCTTTCTTT.

The chain carries TRBV15 and TRBJ2-3; D may be TRBD1 (6 bases). The CDR3 totals 16 residues. Deletions cut 3 bases from V and 1 base from J, with 14 bases between. CDR1 is LNHNV, CDR2 YYDKDF, per germline (reference sequence). CDR3 protein: CATSSGQFQRTDTQYF. CDR3 DNA: TGTGCCACCAGCAGCGGACAGTTCCAGCGCACAGATACGCAGTATTTT.

This clone turned up a few times. The V gene is TRBV6-5, the J gene TRBJ1-5, with TRBD1 matching over 9 bases. The J segment lost 5 bases and the V segment lost 6 bases, leaving 5 bases of the junction unmatched. The CDR3 consists of 14 residues. Germline assignment: CDR1 MNHEY and CDR2 SVGAGI. CDR3: CASSRDRDDQPQHF. CDR3 coding DNA: TGTGCCAGCAGCAGGGACAGGGATGATCAGCCCCAGCATTTT.

This clone was counted a single time. This sequence joins TRBV15 and TRBJ1-4; D is perhaps TRBD1 (5 bases). The V gene's germline CDR1 is LNHNV and CDR2 YYDKDF (reference sequence). The V and J ends lost 0 bases and 3 bases respectively, with 8 bases between them. The CDR3 consists of 15 residues. CDR3 nucleotides: TGTGCCACCAGCAGAGATCGGGGGGCTAATGAAAAACTGTTTTTT. It codes for CATSRDRGANEKLFF.

V and J are TRBV28 and TRBJ1-2; D remains unclear. The CDR3 is made up of 14 amino acids. CDR1 is MDHEN, CDR2 SYDVKM, per germline. The V and J ends lost 5 bases and 8 bases respectively, with 18 bases between them. The CDR3 protein is CASSQTGFSFGYTF. The CDR3 nucleotides read TGTGCCAGCAGTCAAACCGGATTCTCATTCGGCTACACCTTC.

The V gene is TRBV12-2, the J gene TRBJ2-3. TRBV12-2 is given as a pseudogene. CDR3 length equals 15 residues. CDR3 DNA: TGTGCAAGTCGCAAGTGCAGTTCGACGGCAGATACGCAGTATTTT. It codes for CASRKCSSTADTQYF.

The chain links TRBV29-1 to TRBJ2-3; no clear D gene. Germline CDR1 SQVTM, CDR2 ANQGSEA. Trimming removed 4 bases from V and 7 bases from J, with 6 bases in between. The CDR3 consists of 10 residues. The CDR3, as DNA: TGCAGCGTTGGTGGGTATACGCAGTATTTT. Residues: CSVGGYTQYF.

The chain couples TRBV9 to TRBJ2-2; D possibly uses TRBD1 or TRBD2 (5 bases each). The CDR3 sequence is 17 residues long. Germline lookup yields CDR1 SGDLS and CDR2 YYNGEE. The V end was cut by 1 base, the J end by 2 bases, with 15 bases between. CDR3 nucleotides: TGTGCCAGCAGCGTAACCTCCCGGGGCGTCAACACCGGGGAGCTGTTTTTT. It encodes CASSVTSRGVNTGELFF.